A selection of T cell receptor beta chains follows, all from one sample in a study of blood T cell repertoires in COVID-19. TCRdb's copy holds only in-frame clones and misses some; the assay was immunoSEQ multiplex PCR. The sample lists roughly 220,000 clones; roughly nine tenths were seen once. The specimen sequenced was PBMCs or T cells enriched from blood (not recorded which). These receptors were obtained from a woman aged 18-29 years in a cohort exposed to, infected with or recovered from COVID-19 (not recorded which). Both conserved end residues are part of each CDR3. The D gene is left open where the match is weak. Expanded clones get a size class; other rows say once, few or many, or leave the size out.

size	V	J	D	CDR3	DNA
-	TRBV3-1/TRBV3-2	TRBJ2-6	TRBD2	CASSQDLGGPGGAVVLTF	TGTGCCAGCAGCCAAGATCTTGGGGGGCCGGGGGGGGCGGTCGTCCTGACTTTC
-	TRBV27	TRBJ1-5	TRBD1	CASSPGDRVDQPQHF	TGTGCCAGCAGTCCCGGGGACAGGGTTGACCAGCCCCAGCATTTT
-	TRBV5-5	TRBJ2-5	-	CASSFLETQYF	TGTGCCAGCAGCTTTCTTGAGACCCAGTACTTC
-	TRBV6-4	TRBJ2-7	TRBD1	CASSDSTGQGSYEQYF	TGTGCCAGCAGTGACTCGACGGGACAGGGTTCCTACGAGCAGTACTTC
-	TRBV7-2	TRBJ2-2	-	CASSSPPGGYGGELFF	TGTGCCAGCAGCTCCCCCCCGGGGGGCTACGGCGGGGAGCTGTTTTTT
-	TRBV7-9	TRBJ2-2	-	CASRLQVSNTGELFF	TGTGCCAGCAGATTACAGGTCTCGAACACCGGGGAGCTGTTTTTT
-	TRBV13	TRBJ2-1	-	CASSLPDKNNEQFF	TGTGCCAGCAGCTTACCAGACAAAAACAATGAGCAGTTCTTC
-	TRBV6-2/TRBV6-3	TRBJ2-1	-	CASSVESYNEQFF	TGTGCCAGCAGCGTAGAATCCTACAATGAGCAGTTCTTC
-	TRBV5-1	TRBJ2-1	-	CASSFSGDEQFF	TGCGCCAGCAGCTTTAGTGGAGATGAGCAGTTCTTC
few	TRBV12-3/TRBV12-4	TRBJ2-7	-	CASSFGFTYEQYF	TGTGCCAGCAGTTTCGGGTTCACCTACGAGCAGTACTTC
once	TRBV24-1	TRBJ2-5	TRBD1	CATSDFQGAGETQYF	TGTGCCACCAGTGATTTTCAGGGGGCCGGGGAGACCCAGTACTTC
-	TRBV10-3	TRBJ2-2	TRBD1	CAISPIFGQGLTGELFF	TGTGCCATCAGCCCCATTTTTGGACAGGGTTTGACCGGGGAGCTGTTTTTT
-	TRBV11-2	TRBJ1-6	-	CASSPRLDSQYNSPLHF	TGTGCCAGCAGCCCCAGACTCGACAGCCAATATAATTCACCCCTCCACTTT
-	TRBV30	TRBJ1-5	TRBD1	CAWSAGTGEQPQHF	TGTGCCTGGAGTGCCGGGACAGGGGAGCAGCCCCAGCATTTT
many	TRBV27	TRBJ2-2	-	CASSWGRTGELFF	TGTGCCAGCAGTTGGGGGCGCACCGGGGAGCTGTTTTTT
once	TRBV24-1	TRBJ2-5	TRBD2	CATSDSGTSGSRGETQYF	TGTGCCACCAGTGATTCCGGGACTAGCGGGAGTCGCGGCGAGACCCAGTACTTC
-	TRBV5-4	TRBJ2-1	TRBD2	CASSLPRGLAGRNEQFF	TGTGCCAGCAGCTTACCTCGTGGGCTAGCGGGAAGAAATGAGCAGTTCTTC
-	TRBV1	TRBJ2-3	-	CTPIGLAGCTDTQYF	TGCACCCCCATTGGGCTAGCGGGGTGCACAGATACGCAGTATTTT
-	TRBV28	TRBJ1-4	TRBD1	CASLDRGSEKLFF	TGTGCCAGCTTGGACAGGGGTAGTGAAAAACTGTTTTTT
-	TRBV6-5	TRBJ1-1	TRBD1	CASSLQGGAEAFF	TGTGCCAGCAGTCTACAGGGGGGGGCTGAAGCTTTCTTT
-	TRBV29-1	TRBJ2-2	TRBD2	CSVQRAGVNTGELFF	TGCAGCGTTCAACGAGCGGGGGTTAACACCGGGGAGCTGTTTTTT
once	TRBV6-5	TRBJ1-1	-	CASSYSNSYTEAFF	TGTGCCAGCAGTTACTCGAACAGCTACACTGAAGCTTTCTTT
-	TRBV5-1	TRBJ1-2	-	CASRFDISYGYTF	TGCGCCAGCAGGTTTGACATTAGCTATGGCTACACCTTC
-	TRBV19	TRBJ2-3	TRBD2	CASSTTSGSGDTQYF	TGTGCCAGTAGCACGACTAGCGGGAGTGGGGATACGCAGTATTTT
-	TRBV12-3/TRBV12-4	TRBJ2-7	-	CASSFVVYEQYF	TGTGCCAGCAGTTTTGTCGTCTACGAGCAGTACTTC
-	TRBV3-1/TRBV3-2	TRBJ2-1	TRBD2	CASSQDRGLAGGEQFF	TGTGCCAGCAGCCAAGATCGAGGACTAGCGGGAGGTGAGCAGTTCTTC
-	TRBV18	TRBJ1-1	TRBD1	CATSGQGSSEAFF	TGTGCCACCAGCGGACAGGGTTCGTCTGAAGCTTTCTTT
-	TRBV10-3	TRBJ1-5	-	CATAQGPGNQPQHF	TGTGCCACCGCCCAGGGGCCGGGAAATCAGCCCCAGCATTTT
-	TRBV9	TRBJ2-5	-	CASSREQETQYF	TGTGCCAGCAGCCGGGAACAAGAGACCCAGTACTTC
-	TRBV11-1	TRBJ1-1	-	CASSKRGPEAFF	TGTGCCAGCAGTAAGCGGGGTCCTGAAGCTTTCTTT
-	TRBV9	TRBJ2-1	-	CASSATEGYNEQFF	TGTGCCAGCAGCGCGACCGAGGGCTACAATGAGCAGTTCTTC
-	TRBV2	TRBJ1-2	-	CASSDGEGYGYTF	TGTGCCAGCAGTGACGGGGAAGGCTATGGCTACACCTTC
-	TRBV20-1	TRBJ2-1	-	CSASAVRVYNEQFF	TGCAGTGCTAGTGCTGTTCGGGTTTACAATGAGCAGTTCTTC
-	TRBV19	TRBJ1-5	TRBD1	CASSHIAPQGANNQPQHF	TGTGCCAGTAGTCACATAGCCCCGCAGGGGGCGAACAATCAGCCCCAGCATTTT
-	TRBV2	TRBJ2-1	-	CASSEVDRYNEQFF	TGTGCCAGCAGTGAAGTCGACAGATACAATGAGCAGTTCTTC
-	TRBV27	TRBJ1-5	-	CASSLFGSRSNQPQHF	TGTGCCAGCAGTTTATTCGGTTCTCGGAGCAATCAGCCCCAGCATTTT
-	TRBV5-1	TRBJ1-2	-	CASSLRQDPRLGYTF	TGCGCCAGCAGCCTTAGACAGGATCCACGTCTTGGCTACACCTTC
-	TRBV28	TRBJ2-7	TRBD1	CASSTLGQTGEQYF	TGTGCCAGCAGCACACTGGGACAGACGGGTGAGCAGTACTTC
-	TRBV7-2	TRBJ1-1	TRBD1	CASSPTGTGALREAFF	TGTGCCAGCAGCCCCACCGGGACAGGGGCGCTACGTGAAGCTTTCTTT
-	TRBV7-8	TRBJ2-1	-	CASSSPPYNEQFF	TGTGCCAGCAGCTCCCCTCCCTACAATGAGCAGTTCTTC
-	TRBV2	TRBJ2-3	TRBD2	CASSAPRETSSTDTQYF	TGTGCCAGCAGTGCCCCGCGGGAGACTTCGAGCACAGATACGCAGTATTTT
-	TRBV5-1	TRBJ2-7	TRBD1	CASSFDPQGAYEQYF	TGCGCCAGCAGCTTTGACCCACAGGGGGCCTACGAGCAGTACTTC
-	TRBV5-6	TRBJ2-1	-	CATRWGVLGNEQFF	TGTGCCACGCGGTGGGGGGTACTGGGCAATGAGCAGTTCTTC